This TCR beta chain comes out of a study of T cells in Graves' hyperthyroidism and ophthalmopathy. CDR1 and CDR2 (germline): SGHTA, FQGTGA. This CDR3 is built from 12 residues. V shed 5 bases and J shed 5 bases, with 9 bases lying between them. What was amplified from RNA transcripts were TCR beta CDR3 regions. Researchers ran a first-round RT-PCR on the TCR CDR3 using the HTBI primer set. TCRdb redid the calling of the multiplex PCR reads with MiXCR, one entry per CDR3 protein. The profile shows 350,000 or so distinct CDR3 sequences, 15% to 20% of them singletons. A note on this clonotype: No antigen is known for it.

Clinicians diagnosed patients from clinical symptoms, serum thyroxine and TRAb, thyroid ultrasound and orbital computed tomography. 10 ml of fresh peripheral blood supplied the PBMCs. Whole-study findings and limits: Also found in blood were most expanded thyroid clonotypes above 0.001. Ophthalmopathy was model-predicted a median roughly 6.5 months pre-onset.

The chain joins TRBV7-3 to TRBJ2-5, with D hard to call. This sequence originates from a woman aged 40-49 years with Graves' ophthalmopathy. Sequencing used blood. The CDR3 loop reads CASSPRMETQYF. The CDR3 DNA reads TGTGCCAGCAGCCCCCGTATGGAGACCCAGTACTTC.